This paragraph covers one TCR beta chain sequence. The data belong to a study of cytomegalovirus exposure and HLA in healthy donors. V lost 4 bases and J 5 bases, leaving 19 bases between the germline ends. Germline V gene data show CDR1 as MNHEY and CDR2 as SVGAGI. The CDR3 spans 16 residues. Clones were sequenced by immunoSEQ multiplex PCR, and TCRdb holds only the in-frame ones, with some missing. The repertoire holds more than 85,000 clones, with roughly 92% as singletons. The receptor comes from a woman between 25 and 40 years old in good health and CMV-seropositive. Input material: PBMCs. This chain links TRBV6-5 with TRBJ2-3; possible D gene TRBD1, 5 bases. CDR3 in amino acids: CASSSTGHVWRDTQYF. Written as DNA, the CDR3 is TGTGCCAGCAGTTCCACCGGACACGTATGGAGAGATACGCAGTATTTT.